In this sample, the clone carrying this T cell receptor beta chain turned up a few times. Its antigen is unidentified. These data belong to a study of response to subunit inactivated influenza vaccine. From the RT-PCR reads, TCRdb called clonotypes with MiXCR, one entry per CDR3 protein. The sample gives about 500,000 distinct CDR3 sequences, 16% of which show up once; 3% is in the top ten. CDR1 and CDR2 (germline): DFQATT, SNEGSKA (reference sequence). CDR3 size: 17 residues. V was clipped by 6 bases and J by 3 bases; unmatched bases: 13. Findings of the study overall: Every seasonal influenza vaccination brings in few new T cells, the authors suggested.

This TCR was sampled from a man in his fifties or sixties who received an inactivated influenza vaccine. V gene TRBV20-1 combines with J gene TRBJ1-5; 11 bases align to TRBD1. Sequenced material: CD4+ T cells sorted from PBMCs, taken roughly 24 months after vaccination. This CDR3 reads CSAPWTGGGRNNQPQHF. The CDR3 DNA reads as TGCAGTGCCCCATGGACAGGGGGCGGTCGGAACAATCAGCCCCAGCATTTT.